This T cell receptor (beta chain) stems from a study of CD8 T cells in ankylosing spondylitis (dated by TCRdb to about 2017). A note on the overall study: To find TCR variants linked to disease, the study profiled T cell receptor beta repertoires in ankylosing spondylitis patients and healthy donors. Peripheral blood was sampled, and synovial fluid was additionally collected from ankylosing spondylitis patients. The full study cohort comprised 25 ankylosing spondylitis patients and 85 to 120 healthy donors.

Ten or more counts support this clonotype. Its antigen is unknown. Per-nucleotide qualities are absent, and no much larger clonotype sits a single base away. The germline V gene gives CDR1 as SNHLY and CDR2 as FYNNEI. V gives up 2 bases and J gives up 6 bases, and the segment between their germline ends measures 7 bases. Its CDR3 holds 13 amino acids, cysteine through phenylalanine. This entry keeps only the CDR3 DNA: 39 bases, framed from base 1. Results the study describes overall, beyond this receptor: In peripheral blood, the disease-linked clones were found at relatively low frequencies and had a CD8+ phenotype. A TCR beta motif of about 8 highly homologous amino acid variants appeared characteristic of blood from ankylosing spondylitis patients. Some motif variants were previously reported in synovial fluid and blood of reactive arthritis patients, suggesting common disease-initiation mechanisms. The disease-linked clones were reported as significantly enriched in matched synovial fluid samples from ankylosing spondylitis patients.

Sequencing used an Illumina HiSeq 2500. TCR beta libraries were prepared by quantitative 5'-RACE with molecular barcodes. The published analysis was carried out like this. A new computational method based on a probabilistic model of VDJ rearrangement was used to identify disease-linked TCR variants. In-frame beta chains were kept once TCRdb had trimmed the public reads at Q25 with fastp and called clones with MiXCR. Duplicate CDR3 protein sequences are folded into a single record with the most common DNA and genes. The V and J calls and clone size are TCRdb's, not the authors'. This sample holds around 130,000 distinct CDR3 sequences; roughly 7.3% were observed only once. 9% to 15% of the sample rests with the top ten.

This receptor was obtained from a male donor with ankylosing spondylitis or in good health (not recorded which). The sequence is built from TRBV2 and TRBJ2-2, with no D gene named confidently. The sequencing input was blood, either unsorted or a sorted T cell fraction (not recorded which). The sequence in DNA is TGTGCCAGCAGTGAATGGGCCCCCGGGGAGCTGTTTTTT. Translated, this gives CASSEWAPGELFF.